Each of the 6 T cell receptor beta chains below was sequenced from the same sample in a study of T cell clusters in autoimmune cytopenias. TRB was amplified from roughly 250 ng of peripheral blood genomic DNA per sample. TRB was amplified by touch-down multiplex PCR, primer pools A and B combined. TCRdb re-called the multiplex PCR reads, yielding one record per CDR3 amino acid sequence without DNA. The record lists thousands of distinct CDR3 sequences, of which the ten most abundant hold roughly 18%. The sequenced sample was peripheral blood. All receptors derive from a human donor with an autoimmune cytopenia or autoimmune hepatitis (not recorded which).

This clonotype is called medium-sized (0.01 to 0.1%) based on its frequency. The chain recombines TRBV6-5 with TRBJ2-6. The length of the CDR3 is 17 residues. Germline V lookup: CDR1 MNHEY, CDR2 SVGAGI. The CDR3 loop reads CASRRHNGVSGANVLTF.

V is TRBV5-1 and J is TRBJ2-2. Per germline, CDR1 SGHRS and CDR2 YFSETQ. The CDR3 runs to 14 residues. This CDR3 is CASSLNSNTGELFF.

The V call is TRBV18, the J call TRBJ2-7; TCRdb picks TRBD1, but there is no DNA to check that call. Germline CDR1 and CDR2: KGHSH and LQKENI. The CDR3 runs 13 residues. CDR3 in amino acids: CASSQTGAYEQYF.

The chain is built from TRBV5-6 and TRBJ2-3; TCRdb selects TRBD1, and the lack of DNA leaves this call unchecked. Germline V gene sequence: CDR1 SGHDT, CDR2 YYEEEE. CDR3 length: 16 amino acids. CDR3: CASRPGTDLDTDTQYF.

This clonotype counts as medium-sized by frequency. The J gene is TRBJ1-4, the V gene TRBV19. The CDR3 length is 14 residues. The germline gives CDR1 LNHDA, CDR2 SQIVND (reference sequence). The CDR3 region is CASSQGYTNEKLFF.

According to its frequency, this clonotype is medium-sized. The chain recombines TRBV29-1 with TRBJ2-7; without DNA, the TCRdb call of TRBD1 cannot be checked. The CDR3 has 13 amino acids. Per germline, CDR1 SQVTM and CDR2 ANQGSEA. The CDR3 region is CSVGGGQGDEQYF.